The sequence of this TCR beta chain was determined in a study of CD8+ T cells in alopecia areata. Study conclusions and caveats: Scalp samples also yield sequences of resident alphabeta T cells from normal skin.

Germline V gene data show CDR1 as SEHNR and CDR2 as FQNEAQ (reference sequence). CDR3 length: 13 residues. The ends were cut back, 4 bases at V and 0 bases at J, with 6 bases in the middle. Treatment meaning: oral pan-JAK inhibitor, 5-10 mg twice daily. This clone has just a few counts. The antigen is unknown. Sequencing used cDNA as its template, made by extracting RNA and reverse transcribing it. Libraries were prepared by immunoSEQ multiplex PCR; TCRdb keeps only in-frame clonotypes and omits some of them. The repertoire holds 120,000 or so clones, with roughly 60% as singletons. This receptor was identified in a human donor with alopecia areata. The rearrangement uses TRBV7-9 and TRBJ2-5; D uncertain. This sample comprised CD8+ T cells sorted from blood, obtained at week 4, from a patient treated with tofacitinib. CDR3 amino acids: CASSSRDQETQYF. The DNA of the CDR3 is TGTGCCAGCAGCTCCCGGGACCAAGAGACCCAGTACTTC.